What follows are 22 T cell receptor beta chains derived from one specimen sequenced in a study of CD8 T cells in ankylosing spondylitis. Using its own MiXCR run on the 5' RACE reads, TCRdb lists one record per CDR3 protein. The sample lists a few hundred thousand distinct CDR3 sequences, approximately 10% seen once, with roughly 9.2% in the top ten. Sample: blood, either unsorted or a sorted T cell fraction (not recorded which). The receptors shown here come from a female donor with ankylosing spondylitis or in good health (not recorded which).

The chain employs TRBV25-1 and TRBJ1-3; 10 nucleotides agree with TRBD1. Trimming at V came to 3 bases and at J to 0 bases, leaving 14 bases not matched to a gene. The CDR3 runs 20 residues. The germline V gene has CDR1 MGHDK and CDR2 SYGVNS. The CDR3: CASSDPIRGQGLYSGNTIYF. DNA of the CDR3: TGTGCCAGCAGTGATCCTATAAGGGGACAGGGGCTATACTCTGGAAACACCATATATTTT.

This clonotype has a count of ten or more. The J gene is TRBJ2-3, the V gene TRBV5-1, with D hard to call. The CDR3 length is 17 residues. CDR1 SGHRS and CDR2 YFSETQ come from the germline V gene. The V gene lost 0 bases and the J gene lost 1 base, with 15 bases spanning the gap. CDR3: CASSLASRLQGTDTQYF. The CDR3 nucleotides are TGCGCCAGCAGCTTGGCCTCCCGACTCCAGGGCACAGATACGCAGTATTTT.

This clonotype has at least ten counts. The chain combines TRBV7-9 with TRBJ1-2, with 9 bases matching TRBD1. The length of the CDR3 is 17 residues. V trimming: 5 bases; J trimming: 1 base; junction bases outside the gene matches: 11. Germline V gene data show CDR1 as SEHNR and CDR2 as FQNEAQ (reference sequence). DNA of the CDR3: TGTGCCAGCAGCCTAGGACAGGGGTTCGTGAGTAACTATGGCTACACCTTC. The encoded protein is CASSLGQGFVSNYGYTF.

This clonotype was counted many times. The chain uses TRBV5-4 and TRBJ2-1; 7 bases fit TRBD2. The V and J ends lost 9 bases and 12 bases, in that order; junction bases with no gene match: 15. Germline V lookup: CDR1 SGHNT, CDR2 YYREEE (reference sequence). The CDR3 has 13 amino acids. The CDR3 region has the DNA TGTGCCATCCCCGGTTCGGGGGGTGACCGGCAGTTCTTC. Translated, it gives CAIPGSGGDRQFF.

This clonotype was observed many times. DNA for the CDR3: TGTGCCAGCAGCGAGGACGGGGGGTATGGCTACACCTTC. It codes for CASSEDGGYGYTF. The chain is built from TRBV6-1 and TRBJ1-2; possible D gene TRBD1, 5 bases. Trimming cost V 6 bases and J 5 bases, with 13 bases left between them. This CDR3 contains 13 residues. Germline CDR1 MNHNS, CDR2 SASEGT.

A single count supports this clonotype. The V and J genes are TRBV3-1 and TRBJ2-2; 7 bases map to TRBD1. With 0 bases clipped from V and 8 bases from J, the junction kept 15 bases outside the gene matches. Germline V gene lookup returns CDR1 LGHDT and CDR2 YNNKEL (reference sequence). The CDR3 sequence is 18 residues long. As DNA, the CDR3 is TGTGCCAGCAGCCAAGATGTGGATCCGACAGGGCTTTTTGGGGAGCTGTTTTTT. Protein sequence: CASSQDVDPTGLFGELFF.

This clonotype was recorded at least ten times. The chain combines TRBV27 with TRBJ1-1; D is unclear. Germline V gene sequence: CDR1 MNHEY, CDR2 SMNVEV (reference sequence). Trimming left V 4 bases short and J 0 bases short, with 15 bases between. CDR3 size: 16 residues. The CDR3 reads CASSSQQFFLNTEAFF. The CDR3, as DNA: TGTGCCAGCAGTTCACAGCAGTTTTTCTTGAACACTGAAGCTTTCTTT.

V usage is TRBV12-3 or TRBV12-4 and J usage is TRBJ2-7, with D perhaps matching TRBD1 or TRBD2 (7 bases each). Trimming shortened V by 6 bases and J by 3 bases, and 18 bases separated the two germline ends. This CDR3 is built from 15 residues. The CDR3 region is CASSLGGTAFYEQYF. The CDR3 DNA is TGTGCCAGCAGCTTGGGGGGGACAGCGTTCTACGAGCAGTACTTC.

V usage is TRBV19 and J usage is TRBJ2-2; 7 nucleotides align to TRBD1. The germline V gene has CDR1 LNHDA and CDR2 SQIVND (reference sequence). V shed 6 bases, J shed 3 bases, and the junction held 7 bases outside the gene matches. CDR3 length equals 15 residues. CDR3 nucleotides: TGTGCCAGTAGGGGGGACAGCGGAGACACCGGGGAGCTGTTTTTT. The encoded protein is CASRGDSGDTGELFF.

The chain uses TRBV7-2 and TRBJ2-1; 9 bases fit TRBD2. V gave up 1 base and J gave up 6 bases; unmatched junction bases: 4. The CDR3 has 15 residues. The germline V gene has CDR1 SGHTA and CDR2 FQGNSA. CDR3 bases: TGTGCCAGCAGCTTAGGTGCGGGAGGGTCCAATGAGCAGTTCTTC. Its protein is CASSLGAGGSNEQFF.

The rearrangement uses TRBV12-3 or TRBV12-4 and TRBJ1-2; 8 bases are a match to TRBD1. Trimming removed 6 bases from V and 5 bases from J; junction bases left unmatched: 17. The CDR3 runs to 17 residues. The CDR3 is CASSRHRQGTLMYGYTF. CDR3 bases: TGTGCCAGCAGCCGGCACCGACAGGGGACCCTGATGTATGGCTACACCTTC.

This clonotype was detected ten times or more. The genes are TRBV20-1 and TRBJ2-2, with 10 bases aligning to TRBD2. V shed 6 bases and J 4 bases; nucleotides not matched to a gene: 8. CDR3 size: 15 residues. CDR1 and CDR2 from the germline V gene are DFQATT and SNEGSKA (reference sequence). As DNA, the CDR3 is TGCAGTGCAGAGACCAAGCGGGGGGGCACCGGGGAGCTGTTTTTT. Protein product: CSAETKRGGTGELFF.

This clonotype appeared many times. The gene calls are TRBV20-1 and TRBJ1-1, with 7 bases fitting TRBD1. After removal of 4 bases from V and 0 bases from J, the junction contained 5 bases not matched to a gene. There are 14 residues in the CDR3. Looked up from germline, CDR1 is DFQATT and CDR2 is SNEGSKA (reference sequence). CDR3 bases: TGCAGTGCTACAGGGGGGAAGGTGAACACTGAAGCTTTCTTT. As protein: CSATGGKVNTEAFF.

In this sample, this clonotype turned up many times. The chain joins TRBV20-1 to TRBJ2-3; 10 bases agree with TRBD2. The trim removed 5 bases at V and 2 bases at J, leaving 7 bases unmatched. The CDR3 runs to 15 residues. Germline CDR1 and CDR2: DFQATT and SNEGSKA (reference sequence). CDR3 sequence: CSAPDSGRATDTQYF. As DNA, the CDR3 is TGCAGTGCTCCCGACAGCGGGAGGGCCACAGATACGCAGTATTTT.

Many counts were recorded for this clonotype. The rearrangement joins TRBV20-1 to TRBJ2-3, with TRBD2 matching over 11 bases. V was clipped by 6 bases and J by 0 bases; unmatched bases: 8. The CDR3 sequence is 16 residues long. Per the germline V gene, CDR1 is DFQATT and CDR2 is SNEGSKA (reference sequence). CDR3: CSAIGTSGGSTDTQYF. CDR3 coding DNA: TGCAGTGCGATCGGGACTAGCGGTGGGAGCACAGATACGCAGTATTTT.

In nucleotides, the CDR3 is TGCGCCAGCAGCTTGGAGCGGTCCCCGAACACTGAAGCTTTCTTT. Amino acid sequence: CASSLERSPNTEAFF. The chain recombines TRBV5-1 with TRBJ1-1, with no clear D. Trimming cost V 0 bases and J 1 base, with 10 bases left between them. The CDR3 is made up of 15 amino acids. CDR1 SGHRS and CDR2 YFSETQ come from the germline V gene.

The chain couples TRBV5-1 to TRBJ1-2; maybe TRBD1 (6 bases). The CDR3 runs 17 residues. The germline V gene encodes CDR1 SGHRS and CDR2 YFSETQ. V was pared by 4 bases and J by 0 bases, with 19 bases between. The chain's CDR3 is CASSPSGLQGSNYGYTF. The CDR3 DNA reads as TGCGCCAGCAGCCCCAGTGGGCTACAGGGATCTAACTATGGCTACACCTTC.

This clonotype was observed many times. The J gene is TRBJ2-7, the V gene TRBV6-1; the D is unclear. Looked up from germline, CDR1 is MNHNS and CDR2 is SASEGT. The ends were cut back, 5 bases at V and 1 base at J, with 12 bases in the middle. The CDR3 is made up of 14 amino acids. CDR3 protein: CASSPGWGSYEQYF. The CDR3 DNA reads TGTGCCAGCAGTCCTGGGTGGGGTTCCTACGAGCAGTACTTC.

This clonotype occurred many times. This sequence joins TRBV20-1 and TRBJ1-5, with D unresolved. Germline V gene data show CDR1 as DFQATT and CDR2 as SNEGSKA (reference sequence). The V and J ends lost 0 bases and 0 bases respectively, with 3 bases between them. CDR3 length equals 13 residues. The CDR3 here is CSARDNSNQPQHF. The CDR3 nucleotides read TGCAGTGCTAGAGATAATAGCAATCAGCCCCAGCATTTT.

This clonotype came up many times. The J gene is TRBJ1-3, the V gene TRBV7-6; D is perhaps TRBD1 (6 bases). The germline V and J ends were trimmed by 2 bases and 2 bases, with 10 bases remaining between them. The CDR3 consists of 15 residues. CDR1 and CDR2 from the germline V gene are SGHVS and FNYEAQ. The CDR3 reads CASSLQHRAGNTIYF. CDR3 in DNA: TGTGCCAGCAGCTTACAACACAGGGCTGGAAACACCATATATTTT.

Remarks on this clonotype: This sequence may be a read error, since a much larger clone differs from it by one base. The chain has TRBV24-1 and TRBJ1-1, with 7 positions matching TRBD1. Germline assignment: CDR1 KGHDR and CDR2 SFDVKD. Trimming at V came to 7 bases and at J to 3 bases, leaving 10 bases not matched to a gene. The CDR3 runs to 15 residues. The CDR3 region is CATREGQLMDTEAFF. CDR3 nucleotides: TGTGCCACCAGAGAGGGACAGCTGATGGACACTGAAGCTTTCTTT.

This clonotype was picked up a small number of times. This chain links TRBV2 with TRBJ2-7, with D hard to call. The germline V gene encodes CDR1 SNHLY and CDR2 FYNNEI. Trimming took 7 bases from V and 0 from J, leaving 10 bases between them. There are 13 residues in the CDR3. The CDR3 sequence is CASKRVLSYEQYF. The CDR3 DNA reads as TGTGCCAGCAAACGCGTCCTCTCCTACGAGCAGTACTTC.